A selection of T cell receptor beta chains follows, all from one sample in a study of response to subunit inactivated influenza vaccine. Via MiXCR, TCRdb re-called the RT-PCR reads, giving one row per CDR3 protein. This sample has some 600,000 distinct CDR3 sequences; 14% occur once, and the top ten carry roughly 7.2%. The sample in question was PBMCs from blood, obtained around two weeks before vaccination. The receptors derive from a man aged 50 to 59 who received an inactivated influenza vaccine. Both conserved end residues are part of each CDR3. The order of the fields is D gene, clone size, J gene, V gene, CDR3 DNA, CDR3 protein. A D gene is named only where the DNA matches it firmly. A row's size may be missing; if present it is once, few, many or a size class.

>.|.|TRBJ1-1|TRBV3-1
TGTGCCAGCAGCCAAGAAAGGGTATTGAGGACTGAAGCTTTCTTT
CASSQERVLRTEAFF
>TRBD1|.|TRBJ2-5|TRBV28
TGTGCCAGCAGAGATACACAGGGGAAAGAGACCCAGTACTTC
CASRDTQGKETQYF
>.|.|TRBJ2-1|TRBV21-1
TGTGCCAGCAGCGCGAGGAAGAACCCGCCACACAATGAGCAGTTCTTC
CASSARKNPPHNEQFF
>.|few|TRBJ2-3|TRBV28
TGTGCCAGCAGTTCGGAGAAAACTAGCACAGATACGCAGTATTTT
CASSSEKTSTDTQYF
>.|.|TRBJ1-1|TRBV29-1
TGCAGCGCCCTGCGGGGAGGGAGCGGCACTGAAGCTTTCTTT
CSALRGGSGTEAFF
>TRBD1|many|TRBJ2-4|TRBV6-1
TGTGCCAGCAGTGCCGGGACAGGGGTAGACATTCAGTACTTC
CASSAGTGVDIQYF
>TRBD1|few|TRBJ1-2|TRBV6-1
TGTGCCAGCAGGGTACAGGGGGCTGGCGACTATGGCTACACCTTC
CASRVQGAGDYGYTF
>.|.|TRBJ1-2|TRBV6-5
TGTGCCAGCAGTTCCAGGACAGCCCCTACTAACTATGGCTACACCTTC
CASSSRTAPTNYGYTF
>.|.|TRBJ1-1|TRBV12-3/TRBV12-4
TGTGCCAGCAGTCTCCCGGGTTTGAACACTGAAGCTTTCTTT
CASSLPGLNTEAFF
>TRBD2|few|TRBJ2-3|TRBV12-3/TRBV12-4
TGTGCCAGCAGTTTGGGGACTAGCGGGAAAGATACGCAGTATTTT
CASSLGTSGKDTQYF
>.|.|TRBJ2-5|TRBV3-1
TGTGCCAGCAGCCAAAAAAGGGAGACCCAGTACTTC
CASSQKRETQYF
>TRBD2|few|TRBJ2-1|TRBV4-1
TGCGCCAGCAGCCAAGGGGGGGGTGGAGAGACCTACAATGAGCAGTTCTTC
CASSQGGGGETYNEQFF
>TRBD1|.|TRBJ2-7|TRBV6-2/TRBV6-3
TGTGCCAGCCGGGACAGGCGCTACGAGCAGTACTTC
CASRDRRYEQYF
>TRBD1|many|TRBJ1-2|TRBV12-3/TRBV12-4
TGTGCCAGCAGTTCCCAGGGGGTCTATGGCTACACCTTC
CASSSQGVYGYTF
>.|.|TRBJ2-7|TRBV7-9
TGTGCCAGCAGCTTACGGGGGCACCCCTACGAGCAGTACTTC
CASSLRGHPYEQYF
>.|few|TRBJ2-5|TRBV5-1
TGCGCCAGCAGTGGTGCGGGGCTTGAGGAGACCCAGTACTTC
CASSGAGLEETQYF
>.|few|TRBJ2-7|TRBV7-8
TGTGCCAGCAGCCCCAAGGCGGCAAACCTTTACTACGAGCAGTACTTC
CASSPKAANLYYEQYF
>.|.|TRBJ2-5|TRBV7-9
TGTGCCAGCAGCTTCCAGGCCTCAGGCCAAGAGACCCAGTACTTC
CASSFQASGQETQYF
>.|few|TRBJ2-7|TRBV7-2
TGTGCCAGCAGCTTAAGCCCGAGAAGCTCCTACGAGCAGTACTTC
CASSLSPRSSYEQYF
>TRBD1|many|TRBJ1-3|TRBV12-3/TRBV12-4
TGTGCCAGCACCCGACAGGGGGCTAGCGGTGGGAACACCATATATTTT
CASTRQGASGGNTIYF
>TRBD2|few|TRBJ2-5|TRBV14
TGTGCCAGCAGCCAACAAGCGGGGCCGTTTGAGACCCAGTACTTC
CASSQQAGPFETQYF
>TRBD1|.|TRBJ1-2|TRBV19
TGTGCCAGCGGTGACAGGGGAGACGGCTACACCTTC
CASGDRGDGYTF
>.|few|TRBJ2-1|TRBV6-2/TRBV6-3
TGTGCCAGCAGTTACTCGGCGGGGTTGCAGTTCTTC
CASSYSAGLQFF
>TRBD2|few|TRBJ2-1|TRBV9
TGTGCCAGCAGCGCCGGGACTACCTCCCGGCAGTTCTTC
CASSAGTTSRQFF
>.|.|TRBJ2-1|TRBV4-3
TGCGCCAGCAGCCACCTGCCGCGTCACAATGAGCAGTTCTTC
CASSHLPRHNEQFF
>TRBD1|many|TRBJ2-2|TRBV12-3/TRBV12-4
TGTGCCAGCAGCCTGACAGGGGGGCTGTTTTTT
CASSLTGGLFF
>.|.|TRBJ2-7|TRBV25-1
TGTGCCAGCAGTGAATCTTTTACAGGGACAAGCCACGAGCAGTACTTC
CASSESFTGTSHEQYF
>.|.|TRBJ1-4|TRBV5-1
TGCGCCAGCAGCTCCGGGCCGAGGGGTGAAAAACTGTTTTTT
CASSSGPRGEKLFF
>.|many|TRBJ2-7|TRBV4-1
TGCGCCAGCAGCCAAGGGCCAGACTCCTACGAGCAGTACTTC
CASSQGPDSYEQYF
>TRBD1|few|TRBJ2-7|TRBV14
TGTGCCAGCAGCCAAGATGTATTGGGGACAGGGCCTTACGAGCAGTACTTC
CASSQDVLGTGPYEQYF
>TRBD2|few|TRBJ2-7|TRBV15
TGTGCCACCAGCAGCGGACTAGCGGGACCCCCCGAGCAGTACTTC
CATSSGLAGPPEQYF
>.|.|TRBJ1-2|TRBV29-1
TGCAGCGTCCCCTCGGGGAGGGGCTACACCTTC
CSVPSGRGYTF
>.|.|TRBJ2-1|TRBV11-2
TGTGCCAGCAGCTTAGGGGCGGGCAGGACCGGCTCCTACAATGAGCAGTTCTTC
CASSLGAGRTGSYNEQFF
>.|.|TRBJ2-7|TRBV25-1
TGTGCCAGCAGTGAAGGGTCAGCCAGGGCATACGAGCAGTACTTC
CASSEGSARAYEQYF
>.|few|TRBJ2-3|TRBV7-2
TGTGCCAGCAGCTTAGCCCCAGGGGTCACGGATACGCAGTATTTT
CASSLAPGVTDTQYF
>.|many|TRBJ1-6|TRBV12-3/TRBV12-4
TGTGCCAGCAGCCCGGGACCTAATTCACCCCTCCACTTT
CASSPGPNSPLHF
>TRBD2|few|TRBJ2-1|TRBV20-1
TGCAGTGCTAAGGGACTAGCGGGAGTAACCTACAATGAGCAGTTCTTC
CSAKGLAGVTYNEQFF
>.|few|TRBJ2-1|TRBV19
TGTGCCAGTAGTCCCCGGACGACTAGTCCAGCCATGGGCAATGAGCAGTTCTTC
CASSPRTTSPAMGNEQFF
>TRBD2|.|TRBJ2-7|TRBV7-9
TGTGCCAGCAGCCCAGGGACTAGCGGCGGGAAGGACGAGCAGTACTTC
CASSPGTSGGKDEQYF
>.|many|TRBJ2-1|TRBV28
TGTGCCAGCAGTTTCTGGGGGAAAGGGGAGCAGTTCTTC
CASSFWGKGEQFF